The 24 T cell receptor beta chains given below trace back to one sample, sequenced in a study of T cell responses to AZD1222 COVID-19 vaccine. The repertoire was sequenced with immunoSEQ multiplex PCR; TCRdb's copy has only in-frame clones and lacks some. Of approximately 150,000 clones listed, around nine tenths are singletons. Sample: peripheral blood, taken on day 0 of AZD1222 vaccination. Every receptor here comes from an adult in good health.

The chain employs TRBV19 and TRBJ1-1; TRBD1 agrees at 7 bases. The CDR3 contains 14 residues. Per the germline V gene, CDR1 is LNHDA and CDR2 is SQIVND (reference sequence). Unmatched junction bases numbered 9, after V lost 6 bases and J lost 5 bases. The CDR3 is CASSLQGRGTEAFF. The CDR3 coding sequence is TGTGCCAGTAGCCTACAGGGGCGGGGGACTGAAGCTTTCTTT.

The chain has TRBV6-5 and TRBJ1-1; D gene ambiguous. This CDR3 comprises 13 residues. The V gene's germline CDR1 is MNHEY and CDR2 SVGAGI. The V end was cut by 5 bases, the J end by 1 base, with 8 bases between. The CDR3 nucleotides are TGTGCCAGCAGTCCAGCTTCGAACACTGAAGCTTTCTTT. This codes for CASSPASNTEAFF.

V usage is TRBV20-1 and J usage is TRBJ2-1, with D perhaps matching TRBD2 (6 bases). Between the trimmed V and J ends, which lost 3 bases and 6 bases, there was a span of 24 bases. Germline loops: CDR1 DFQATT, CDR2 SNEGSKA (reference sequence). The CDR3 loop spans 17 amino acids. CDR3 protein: CSASWQHRRGSGNEQFF. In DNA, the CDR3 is TGCAGTGCTAGTTGGCAACACCGGAGGGGTAGCGGCAATGAGCAGTTCTTC.

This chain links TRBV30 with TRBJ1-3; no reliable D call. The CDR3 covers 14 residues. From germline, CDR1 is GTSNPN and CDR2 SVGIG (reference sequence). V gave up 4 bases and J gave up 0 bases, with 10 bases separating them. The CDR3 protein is CAWNSFISGNTIYF. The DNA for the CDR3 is TGTGCCTGGAACAGCTTCATCTCTGGAAACACCATATATTTT.

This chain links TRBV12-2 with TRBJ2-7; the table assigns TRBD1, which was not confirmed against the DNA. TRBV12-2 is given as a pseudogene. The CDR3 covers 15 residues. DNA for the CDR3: TGTGCAAGTCGCTTCTTCCCACCCGTCGCTTACAAGCAGTACTTC. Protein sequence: CASRFFPPVAYKQYF.

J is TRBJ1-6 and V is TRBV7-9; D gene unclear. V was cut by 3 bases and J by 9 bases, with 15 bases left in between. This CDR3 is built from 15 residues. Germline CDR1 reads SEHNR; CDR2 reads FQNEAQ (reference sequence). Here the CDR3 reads CASSFHETPGSPLHF. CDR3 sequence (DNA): TGTGCCAGCAGCTTCCATGAAACCCCCGGTTCACCCCTCCACTTT.

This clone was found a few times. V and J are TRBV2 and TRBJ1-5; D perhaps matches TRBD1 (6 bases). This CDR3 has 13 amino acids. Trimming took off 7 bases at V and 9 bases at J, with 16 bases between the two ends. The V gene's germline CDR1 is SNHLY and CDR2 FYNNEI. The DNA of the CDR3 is TGTGCCAGCAAGCAGGGGCAACCGATGCCCCAGCATTTT. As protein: CASKQGQPMPQHF.

CDR3 coding DNA: TGTGCCAGCAGTCCCCAGGGAGTAGCTAGTCAGCCCCAGCATTTT. Translating gives CASSPQGVASQPQHF. The V gene is TRBV6-5, the J gene TRBJ1-5; TRBD1 is a possible D gene (5 bases). This CDR3 is 15 amino acids long. Between the trimmed V and J ends, which lost 5 bases and 6 bases, there was a span of 17 bases. CDR1 and CDR2 from the germline V gene are MNHEY and SVGAGI.

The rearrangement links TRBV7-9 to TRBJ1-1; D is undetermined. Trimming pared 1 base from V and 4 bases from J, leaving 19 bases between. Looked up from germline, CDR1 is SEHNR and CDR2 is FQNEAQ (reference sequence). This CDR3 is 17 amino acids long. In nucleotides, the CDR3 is TGTGCCAGCAGCTTAGTGGCCTACGGGCAAAGTGGCACTGAAGCTTTCTTT. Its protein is CASSLVAYGQSGTEAFF. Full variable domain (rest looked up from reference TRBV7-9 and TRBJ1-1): DTGVSQNPRHKITKRGQNVTFRCDPISEHNRLYWYRQTLGQGPEFLTYFQNEAQLEKSRLLSDRFSAERPKGSFSTLEIQRTEQGDSAMYLCASSLVAYGQSGTEAFFGQGTRLTVV.

CDR3: CASAPLGTNTEAFF. The CDR3 nucleotides read TGTGCCAGCGCACCCCTGGGGACGAACACTGAAGCTTTCTTT. The chain carries TRBV19 and TRBJ1-1; TRBD1 is a possible D gene (5 bases). This CDR3 contains 14 residues. Trimming left V 9 bases short and J 1 base short, with 15 bases between. Per the germline V gene, CDR1 is LNHDA and CDR2 is SQIVND (reference sequence).

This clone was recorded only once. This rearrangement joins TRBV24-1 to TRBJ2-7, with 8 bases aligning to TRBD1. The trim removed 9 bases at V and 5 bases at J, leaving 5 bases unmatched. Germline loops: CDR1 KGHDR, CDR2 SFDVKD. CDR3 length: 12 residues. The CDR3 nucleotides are TGTGCCACCTCAGGGGGCCTCGACGAGCAGTACTTC. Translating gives CATSGGLDEQYF.

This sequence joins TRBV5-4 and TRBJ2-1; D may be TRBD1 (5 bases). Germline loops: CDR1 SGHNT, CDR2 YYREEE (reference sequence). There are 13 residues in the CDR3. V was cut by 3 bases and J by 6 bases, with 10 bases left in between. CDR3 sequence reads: CASSSAGPNEQFF. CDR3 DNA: TGTGCCAGCAGCTCAGCAGGGCCCAATGAGCAGTTCTTC.

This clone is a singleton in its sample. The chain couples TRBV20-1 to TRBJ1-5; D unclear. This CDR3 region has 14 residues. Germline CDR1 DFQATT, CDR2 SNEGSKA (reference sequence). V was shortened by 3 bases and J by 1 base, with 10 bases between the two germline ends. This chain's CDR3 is CSASRADSNQPQHF. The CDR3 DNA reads TGCAGTGCTAGTCGAGCGGACAGCAATCAGCCCCAGCATTTT.

CDR3 protein: CASSEGGELFF. CDR3 coding DNA: TGCGCCAGCAGTGAAGGAGGGGAGCTGTTTTTT. The chain is built from TRBV10-1 and TRBJ2-2; no definite D call. CDR3 length equals 11 residues. Trimming stripped 3 bases from V and 8 bases from J, with 4 bases between. Germline values: CDR1 WNHNN, CDR2 SYGVQD (reference sequence).

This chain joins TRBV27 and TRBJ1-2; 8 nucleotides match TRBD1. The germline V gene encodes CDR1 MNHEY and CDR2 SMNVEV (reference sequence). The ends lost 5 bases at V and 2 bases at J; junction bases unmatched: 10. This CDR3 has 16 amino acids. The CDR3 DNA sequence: TGTGCCAGCAGTCCCAACGGACAGGGTAGGAACTATGGCTACACCTTC. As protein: CASSPNGQGRNYGYTF.

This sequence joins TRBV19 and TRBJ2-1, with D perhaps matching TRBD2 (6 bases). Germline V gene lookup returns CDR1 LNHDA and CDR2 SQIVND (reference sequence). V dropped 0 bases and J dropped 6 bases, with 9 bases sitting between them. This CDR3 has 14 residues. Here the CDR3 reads CASSIEGGVNEQFF. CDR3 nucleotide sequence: TGTGCCAGTAGTATAGAGGGCGGGGTCAATGAGCAGTTCTTC.

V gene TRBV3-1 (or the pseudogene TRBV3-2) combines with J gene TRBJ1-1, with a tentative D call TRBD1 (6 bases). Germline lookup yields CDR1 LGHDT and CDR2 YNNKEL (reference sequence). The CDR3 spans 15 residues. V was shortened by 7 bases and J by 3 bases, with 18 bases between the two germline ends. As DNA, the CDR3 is TGTGCCAGCACCCAGGACAGCGCACTACACACTGAAGCTTTCTTT. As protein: CASTQDSALHTEAFF.

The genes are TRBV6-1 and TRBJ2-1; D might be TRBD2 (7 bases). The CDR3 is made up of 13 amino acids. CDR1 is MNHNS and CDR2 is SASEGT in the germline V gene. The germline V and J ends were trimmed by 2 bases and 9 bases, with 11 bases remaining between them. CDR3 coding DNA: TGTGCCAGCAGTGAAATAAGGGGGGGTGAGCAGTTCTTC. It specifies CASSEIRGGEQFF.

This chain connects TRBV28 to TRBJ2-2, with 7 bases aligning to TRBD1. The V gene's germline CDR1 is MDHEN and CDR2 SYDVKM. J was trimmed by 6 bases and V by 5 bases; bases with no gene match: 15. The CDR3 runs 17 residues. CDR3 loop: CASSPSGQTFSPGELFF. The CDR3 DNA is TGTGCCAGCAGTCCCTCGGGACAGACCTTTTCGCCCGGGGAGCTGTTTTTT.

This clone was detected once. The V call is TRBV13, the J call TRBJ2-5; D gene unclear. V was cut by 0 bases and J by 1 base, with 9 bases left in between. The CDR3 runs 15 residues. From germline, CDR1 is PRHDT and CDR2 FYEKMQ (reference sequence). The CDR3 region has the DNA TGTGCCAGCAGCTTAGGTTTCCGCCCCCAAGAGACCCAGTACTTC. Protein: CASSLGFRPQETQYF.

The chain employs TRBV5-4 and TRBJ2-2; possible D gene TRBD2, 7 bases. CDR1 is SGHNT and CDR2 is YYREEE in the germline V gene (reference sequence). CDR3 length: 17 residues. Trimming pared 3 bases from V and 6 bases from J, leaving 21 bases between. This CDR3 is CASSSPGGPAIAGELFF. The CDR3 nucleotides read TGTGCCAGCAGCTCCCCGGGGGGCCCCGCGATAGCCGGGGAGCTGTTTTTT.

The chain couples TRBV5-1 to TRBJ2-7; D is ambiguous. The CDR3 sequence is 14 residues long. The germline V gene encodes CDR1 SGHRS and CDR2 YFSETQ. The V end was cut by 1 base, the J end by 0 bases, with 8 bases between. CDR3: CASSLTGASYEQYF. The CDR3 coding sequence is TGCGCCAGCAGCTTGACGGGTGCCTCCTACGAGCAGTACTTC.

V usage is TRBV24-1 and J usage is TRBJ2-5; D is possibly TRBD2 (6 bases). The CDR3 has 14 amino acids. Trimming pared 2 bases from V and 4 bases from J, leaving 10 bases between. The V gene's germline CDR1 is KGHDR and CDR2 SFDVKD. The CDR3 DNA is TGTGCCACCAGTGATTGGGGACTCGGAGAGACCCAGTACTTC. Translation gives CATSDWGLGETQYF.

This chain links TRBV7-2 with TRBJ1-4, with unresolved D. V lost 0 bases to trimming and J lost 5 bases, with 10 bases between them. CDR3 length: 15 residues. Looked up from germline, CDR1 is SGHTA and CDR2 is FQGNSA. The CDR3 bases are TGTGCCAGCAGCTTAGCGAACGGTCTGAATGAAAAACTGTTTTTT. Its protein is CASSLANGLNEKLFF.